The rows below give T cell receptor beta chains drawn from one sample of a study of T-cell memory formation after mild COVID-19. TCRdb re-derived calls from the 5' RACE reads in MiXCR, one entry per CDR3 protein. Here the sample spans 250,000 to 400,000 distinct CDR3 sequences, over 11% being singletons. Source material: PBMCs or a T cell subset sorted from them (not recorded which). These receptors were taken from a man aged 18 to 29 who had mild COVID-19 (a few samples of this study predate the infection). Cell type and time point are not known. The CDR3 runs from the conserved cysteine through the conserved F or W. Fields, in order: clone size, V gene, J gene, CDR3 protein. A clone size is listed for some rows: how often the clone was seen (once, few, many), or a class if it is expanded.

-,TRBV5-5,TRBJ2-3,CASSLVPRQGPWGTQYF
few,TRBV9,TRBJ1-2,CASSVGQGSYGYTF
-,TRBV20-1,TRBJ2-4,CSARDRDDIQYF
few,TRBV18,TRBJ1-2,CASSPAGTGYGYTF
-,TRBV7-2,TRBJ2-3,CASSRQVTDTQYF
-,TRBV4-1,TRBJ2-2,CASSQGGSGRTGELFF
few,TRBV7-2,TRBJ1-5,CASSLADSDQPQHF
few,TRBV4-3,TRBJ1-1,CASSQGIDPYTEAFF
-,TRBV4-3,TRBJ1-4,CASSQDRGSNGEKLFF
-,TRBV27,TRBJ2-7,CASFSGYEQYF
-,TRBV7-9,TRBJ2-5,CASSFTGVGFQETQYF
-,TRBV7-9,TRBJ1-1,CASTSGRITEAFF
few,TRBV4-3,TRBJ1-3,CASSQEWGLLGNTIYF
few,TRBV6-5,TRBJ1-2,CASSLGLGRRYTF
many,TRBV5-1,TRBJ2-7,CASSSTSGIYEQYF